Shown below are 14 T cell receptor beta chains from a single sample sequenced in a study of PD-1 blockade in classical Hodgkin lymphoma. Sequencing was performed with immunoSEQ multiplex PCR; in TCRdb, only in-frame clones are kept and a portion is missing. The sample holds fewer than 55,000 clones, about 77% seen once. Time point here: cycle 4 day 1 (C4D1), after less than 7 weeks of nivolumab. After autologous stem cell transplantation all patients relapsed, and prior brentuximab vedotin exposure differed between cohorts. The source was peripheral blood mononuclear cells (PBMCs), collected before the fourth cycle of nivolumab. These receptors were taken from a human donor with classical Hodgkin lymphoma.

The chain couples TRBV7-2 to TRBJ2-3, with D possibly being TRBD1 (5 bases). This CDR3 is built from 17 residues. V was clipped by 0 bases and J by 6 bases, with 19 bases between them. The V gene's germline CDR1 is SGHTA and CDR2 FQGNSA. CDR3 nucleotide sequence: TGTGCCAGCAGCTTAGCTTACGAGGCAGGGTTGTATGATACGCAGTATTTT. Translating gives CASSLAYEAGLYDTQYF.

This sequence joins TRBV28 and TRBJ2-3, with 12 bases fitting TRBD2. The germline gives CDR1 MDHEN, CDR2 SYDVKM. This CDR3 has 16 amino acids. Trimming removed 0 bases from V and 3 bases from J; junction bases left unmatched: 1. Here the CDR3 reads CASSLWLAGGTDTQYF. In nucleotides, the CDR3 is TGTGCCAGCAGTTTATGGCTAGCGGGGGGGACAGATACGCAGTATTTT.

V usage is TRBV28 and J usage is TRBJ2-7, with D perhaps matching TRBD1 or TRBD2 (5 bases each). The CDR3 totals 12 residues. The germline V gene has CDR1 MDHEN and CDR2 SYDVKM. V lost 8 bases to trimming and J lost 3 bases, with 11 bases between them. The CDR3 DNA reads TGTGCCAGCCGGGACGGGATCTACGAGCAGTACTTC. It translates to CASRDGIYEQYF.

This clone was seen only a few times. The CDR3 DNA reads as TGCGCCAGCAGCTCCCTGACGGATTCCAGAGACTACACCTTC. It specifies CASSSLTDSRDYTF. This chain joins TRBV5-1 and TRBJ1-2; no clear D gene. Trimming took off 3 bases at V and 10 bases at J, with 19 bases between the two ends. The CDR3 runs to 14 residues. Germline V gene data show CDR1 as SGHRS and CDR2 as YFSETQ.

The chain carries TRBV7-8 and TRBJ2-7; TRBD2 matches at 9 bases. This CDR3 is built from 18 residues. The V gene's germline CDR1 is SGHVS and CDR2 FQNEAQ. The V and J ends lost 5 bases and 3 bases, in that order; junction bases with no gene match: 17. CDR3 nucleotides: TGTGCCAGCAGCCCTAGGCTTACCGGGACTAGCTTTAGCTACGAGCAGTACTTC. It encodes CASSPRLTGTSFSYEQYF.

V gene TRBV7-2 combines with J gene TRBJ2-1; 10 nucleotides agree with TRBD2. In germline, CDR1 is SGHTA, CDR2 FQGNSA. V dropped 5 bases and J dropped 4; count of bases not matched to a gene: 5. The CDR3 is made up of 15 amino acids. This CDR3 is CASSAVAGGYNEQFF. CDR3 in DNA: TGTGCCAGCAGCGCAGTAGCGGGGGGTTACAATGAGCAGTTCTTC.

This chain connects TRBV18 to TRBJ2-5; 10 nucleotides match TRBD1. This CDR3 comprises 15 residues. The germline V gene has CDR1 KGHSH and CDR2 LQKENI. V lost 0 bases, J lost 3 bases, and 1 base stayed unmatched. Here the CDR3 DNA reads TGTGCCAGCTCACCACCCGGGACAGGGGAAGAGACCCAGTACTTC. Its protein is CASSPPGTGEETQYF.

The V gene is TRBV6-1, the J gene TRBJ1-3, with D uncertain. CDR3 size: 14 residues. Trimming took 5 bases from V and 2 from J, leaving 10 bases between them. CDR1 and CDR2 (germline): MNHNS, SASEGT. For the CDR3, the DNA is TGTGCCAGCAGTAAGGCCGGGGCTGGAAACACCATATATTTT. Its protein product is CASSKAGAGNTIYF.

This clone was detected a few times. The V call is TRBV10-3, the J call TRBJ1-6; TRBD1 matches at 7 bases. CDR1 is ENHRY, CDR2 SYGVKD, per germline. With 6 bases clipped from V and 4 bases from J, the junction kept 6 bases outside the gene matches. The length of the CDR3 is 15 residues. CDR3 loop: CAIRETQGYNSPLHF. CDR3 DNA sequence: TGTGCCATCAGGGAAACACAGGGGTATAATTCACCCCTCCACTTT.

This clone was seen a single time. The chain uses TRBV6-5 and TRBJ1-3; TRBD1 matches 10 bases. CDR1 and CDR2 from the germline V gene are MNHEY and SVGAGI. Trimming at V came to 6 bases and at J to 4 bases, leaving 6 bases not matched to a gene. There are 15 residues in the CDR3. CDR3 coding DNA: TGTGCCAGCAGACGACAGGGGGCATCGGGAAACACCATATATTTT. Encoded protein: CASRRQGASGNTIYF.

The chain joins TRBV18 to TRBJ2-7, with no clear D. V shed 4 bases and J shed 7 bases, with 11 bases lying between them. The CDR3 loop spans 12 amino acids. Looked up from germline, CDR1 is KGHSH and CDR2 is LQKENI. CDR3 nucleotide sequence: TGTGCCAGCTCACAATACTCAAAAGAGCAGTACTTC. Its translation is CASSQYSKEQYF.

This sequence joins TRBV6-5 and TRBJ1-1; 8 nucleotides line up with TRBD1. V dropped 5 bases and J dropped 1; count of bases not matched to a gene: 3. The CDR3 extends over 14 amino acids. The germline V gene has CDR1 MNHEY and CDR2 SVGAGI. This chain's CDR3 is CASSRDRTNTEAFF. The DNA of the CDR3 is TGTGCCAGCAGTCGGGACAGGACGAACACTGAAGCTTTCTTT.

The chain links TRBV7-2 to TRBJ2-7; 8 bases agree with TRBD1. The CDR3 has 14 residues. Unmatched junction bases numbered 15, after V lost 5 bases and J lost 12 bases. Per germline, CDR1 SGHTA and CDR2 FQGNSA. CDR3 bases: TGTGCCAGCAGCCGAGATAGACAGGGGTTGGTGCGGTACTTC. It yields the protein CASSRDRQGLVRYF. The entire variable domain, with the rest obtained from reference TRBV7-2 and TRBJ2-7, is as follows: GAGVSQSPSNKVTEKGKDVELRCDPISGHTALYWYRQSLGQGLEFLIYFQGNSAPDKSGLPSDRFSAERTGGSVSTLTIQRTQQEDSAVYLCASSRDRQGLVRYFGPGTRLTVT.

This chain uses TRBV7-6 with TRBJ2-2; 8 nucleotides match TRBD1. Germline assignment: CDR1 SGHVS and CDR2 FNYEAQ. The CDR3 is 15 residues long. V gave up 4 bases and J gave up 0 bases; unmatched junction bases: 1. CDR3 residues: CASSWDRPNTGELFF. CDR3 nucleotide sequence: TGTGCCAGCAGCTGGGACAGGCCGAACACCGGGGAGCTGTTTTTT.